A selection of T cell receptor beta chains follows, all from one sample in a study of blood T cell repertoires in COVID-19. Profiled with immunoSEQ multiplex PCR; TCRdb holds only in-frame clones, not every one. The sample includes almost 400,000 clones, around 87% seen only once; the top ten take about 2.3%. Material: peripheral blood. The origin of the receptors is a woman between 55 and 75 years old with COVID-19, enrolled during active disease. Each CDR3 is given with its conserved first and last residue. The D gene is left open where the match is weak. Some rows mark clone size as missing; the rest say once, few, many or name a class of expanded clone.

J: TRBJ1-5; V: TRBV4-1; size: NA; D: TRBD1; CDR3: CASSQERQGNQPQHF; DNA: TGCGCCAGCAGCCAAGAGCGACAGGGAAATCAGCCCCAGCATTTT
J: TRBJ1-5; V: TRBV4-1; size: NA; D: NA; CDR3: CASSQDPGRDPGRGNQPQHF; DNA: TGCGCCAGCAGCCAAGATCCAGGGAGGGATCCCGGCAGGGGCAATCAGCCCCAGCATTTT
J: TRBJ2-3; V: TRBV6-2/TRBV6-3; size: NA; D: TRBD2; CDR3: CASSIRAGALLADTQYF; DNA: TGTGCCAGCAGTATAAGAGCGGGGGCCCTTCTAGCAGATACGCAGTATTTT
J: TRBJ2-7; V: TRBV5-1; size: NA; D: NA; CDR3: CASSFIAGPSYEQYF; DNA: TGCGCCAGCAGCTTTATCGCGGGCCCGTCCTACGAGCAGTACTTC
J: TRBJ2-4; V: TRBV6-5; size: NA; D: TRBD1; CDR3: CASSYSRGQGYIQYF; DNA: TGTGCCAGCAGTTACTCACGAGGACAGGGGTACATTCAGTACTTC
J: TRBJ2-2; V: TRBV4-1; size: NA; D: NA; CDR3: CASSQGQNTGELFF; DNA: TGCGCCAGCAGCCAAGGACAGAACACCGGGGAGCTGTTTTTT
J: TRBJ1-2; V: TRBV3-1/TRBV3-2; size: NA; D: TRBD1; CDR3: CASSSWDRVYGYTF; DNA: TGTGCCAGCAGCTCTTGGGACAGGGTTTATGGCTACACCTTC
J: TRBJ2-3; V: TRBV20-1; size: NA; D: TRBD2; CDR3: CSASPASGEDTQYF; DNA: TGCAGTGCTAGTCCGGCCAGCGGGGAGGATACGCAGTATTTT
J: TRBJ1-5; V: TRBV6-5; size: NA; D: NA; CDR3: CASSSGGSNQPQHF; DNA: TGTGCCAGCAGTTCGGGGGGGAGCAATCAGCCCCAGCATTTT
J: TRBJ1-3; V: TRBV5-1; size: NA; D: TRBD1; CDR3: CASSSDRASSTIYF; DNA: TGCGCCAGCAGCTCTGACAGGGCATCCAGCACCATATATTTT
J: TRBJ1-3; V: TRBV11-2; size: NA; D: NA; CDR3: CASSSRGMSGNTIYF; DNA: TGTGCCAGCAGCTCACGGGGTATGAGTGGAAACACCATATATTTT
J: TRBJ2-1; V: TRBV11-1; size: NA; D: TRBD2; CDR3: CASSQTSGVDNEQFF; DNA: TGTGCCAGCAGCCAGACTAGCGGGGTGGACAATGAGCAGTTCTTC
J: TRBJ1-3; V: TRBV7-9; size: NA; D: NA; CDR3: CASSPPWRSSGNTIYF; DNA: TGTGCCAGCAGCCCTCCTTGGCGGAGCTCTGGAAACACCATATATTTT
J: TRBJ1-4; V: TRBV27; size: once; D: TRBD1; CDR3: CASSRPPWTGGREKLFF; DNA: TGTGCCAGCAGCCGGCCCCCCTGGACAGGGGGACGTGAAAAACTGTTTTTT
J: TRBJ1-1; V: TRBV3-1/TRBV3-2; size: NA; D: NA; CDR3: CASSHRGYTEAFF; DNA: TGTGCCAGCAGCCATCGGGGTTACACTGAAGCTTTCTTT
J: TRBJ2-7; V: TRBV3-1/TRBV3-2; size: NA; D: TRBD1; CDR3: CASSHGPGTGGYEQYF; DNA: TGTGCCAGCAGCCACGGGCCCGGGACAGGGGGGTACGAGCAGTACTTC
J: TRBJ1-6; V: TRBV3-1/TRBV3-2; size: NA; D: NA; CDR3: CASSSRNSGSPLHF; DNA: TGTGCCAGCAGCTCTAGGAACTCCGGTTCACCCCTCCACTTT
J: TRBJ2-1; V: TRBV5-1; size: NA; D: TRBD2; CDR3: CASSWTSGGAHEQFF; DNA: TGCGCCAGCAGCTGGACTAGCGGGGGGGCCCATGAGCAGTTCTTC
J: TRBJ1-1; V: TRBV7-9; size: few; D: NA; CDR3: CASSLSMNTEAFF; DNA: TGTGCCAGCAGCCTGAGTATGAACACTGAAGCTTTCTTT
J: TRBJ2-1; V: TRBV2; size: NA; D: TRBD1; CDR3: CASSDPPRQGGNNEQFF; DNA: TGTGCCAGCAGTGATCCCCCCCGACAGGGGGGGAACAATGAGCAGTTCTTC
J: TRBJ2-7; V: TRBV5-1; size: NA; D: NA; CDR3: CASSFPGDEQYF; DNA: TGCGCCAGCAGCTTTCCGGGGGACGAGCAGTACTTC
J: TRBJ1-2; V: TRBV21-1; size: few; D: NA; CDR3: CASRSRYGYTF; DNA: TGTGCCAGCAGGAGTCGGTATGGCTACACCTTC
J: TRBJ2-7; V: TRBV3-1/TRBV3-2; size: NA; D: TRBD2; CDR3: CASSQLTSGEYEQYF; DNA: TGTGCCAGCAGCCAACTCACTAGCGGGGAGTACGAGCAGTACTTC
J: TRBJ1-1; V: TRBV6-5; size: NA; D: TRBD1; CDR3: CASSLGTVNEAFF; DNA: TGTGCCAGCAGTTTGGGGACAGTGAATGAAGCTTTCTTT
J: TRBJ1-6; V: TRBV27; size: NA; D: NA; CDR3: CASSLVYGSNSPLHF; DNA: TGTGCCAGCAGTTTAGTTTACGGTAGTAATTCACCCCTCCACTTT
J: TRBJ2-3; V: TRBV5-1; size: NA; D: TRBD1; CDR3: CASSFYRDRFRDTQYF; DNA: TGCGCCAGCAGCTTTTACCGGGACAGGTTCAGAGATACGCAGTATTTT
J: TRBJ1-1; V: TRBV5-5; size: NA; D: TRBD1; CDR3: CASSMTGEDTEAFF; DNA: TGTGCCAGCAGCATGACAGGGGAGGACACTGAAGCTTTCTTT
J: TRBJ1-6; V: TRBV28; size: NA; D: NA; CDR3: CASSSGGGDLSPLHF; DNA: TGTGCCAGCAGTTCCGGCGGGGGAGATCTATCACCCCTCCACTTT
J: TRBJ1-1; V: TRBV3-1/TRBV3-2; size: NA; D: NA; CDR3: CASSLGRNTEAFF; DNA: TGTGCCAGCAGCCTAGGGAGAAACACTGAAGCTTTCTTT
J: TRBJ1-5; V: TRBV6-5; size: NA; D: NA; CDR3: CASGEANNQPQHF; DNA: TGTGCCAGCGGGGAGGCGAATAATCAGCCCCAGCATTTT
J: TRBJ2-2; V: TRBV10-1; size: NA; D: TRBD2; CDR3: CASRDTSGGNTGELFF; DNA: TGCGCCAGCAGGGACACTAGCGGGGGCAACACCGGGGAGCTGTTTTTT
J: TRBJ1-4; V: TRBV13; size: NA; D: TRBD1; CDR3: CASSLRTGRGKLFF; DNA: TGTGCCAGCAGCTTACGGACAGGGAGGGGAAAACTGTTTTTT
J: TRBJ1-1; V: TRBV6-4; size: NA; D: NA; CDR3: CASSHQQGTEAFF; DNA: TGTGCCAGCAGCCATCAACAGGGTACTGAAGCTTTCTTT
J: TRBJ1-1; V: TRBV7-9; size: NA; D: TRBD1; CDR3: CALRGPATEAFF; DNA: TGTGCCCTCAGGGGGCCCGCGACTGAAGCTTTCTTT
J: TRBJ2-3; V: TRBV7-2; size: NA; D: NA; CDR3: CASSLILGAGSDTQYF; DNA: TGTGCCAGCAGCTTAATTCTTGGGGCAGGGTCAGATACGCAGTATTTT
J: TRBJ1-1; V: TRBV4-2; size: NA; D: NA; CDR3: CASSPVDSGAEAFF; DNA: TGTGCCAGCAGCCCCGTAGACAGTGGGGCTGAAGCTTTCTTT
J: TRBJ1-5; V: TRBV29-1; size: NA; D: NA; CDR3: CSVKGGASNQPQHF; DNA: TGCAGCGTCAAAGGGGGGGCAAGCAATCAGCCCCAGCATTTT
J: TRBJ2-1; V: TRBV7-3; size: NA; D: TRBD2; CDR3: CASSLVPAGGPSEQFF; DNA: TGTGCCAGCAGCTTAGTCCCAGCGGGGGGGCCAAGTGAGCAGTTCTTC
J: TRBJ1-6; V: TRBV6-5; size: few; D: NA; CDR3: CASRTVLNSPLHF; DNA: TGTGCCAGCCGGACAGTTTTGAATTCACCCCTCCACTTT
J: TRBJ2-5; V: TRBV5-1; size: NA; D: NA; CDR3: CASRHGSGETQYF; DNA: TGCGCCAGCAGGCACGGCTCGGGGGAGACCCAGTACTTC
J: TRBJ2-2; V: TRBV19; size: NA; D: NA; CDR3: CATSWAGVTGELFF; DNA: TGTGCCACCTCCTGGGCAGGGGTAACCGGGGAGCTGTTTTTT
J: TRBJ2-1; V: TRBV7-6; size: NA; D: TRBD2; CDR3: CASSLGGGDRYNEQFF; DNA: TGTGCCAGCAGCCTCGGTGGGGGGGATCGATACAATGAGCAGTTCTTC
J: TRBJ1-5; V: TRBV6-1; size: NA; D: NA; CDR3: CASSEALGGGHQPQHF; DNA: TGTGCCAGCAGTGAAGCGCTAGGGGGTGGCCATCAGCCCCAGCATTTT
J: TRBJ2-7; V: TRBV5-1; size: NA; D: TRBD2; CDR3: CASSPGGLAGSSYEQYF; DNA: TGCGCCAGCAGCCCTGGTGGCCTAGCGGGTTCTTCCTACGAGCAGTACTTC
J: TRBJ2-5; V: TRBV24-1; size: NA; D: TRBD1; CDR3: CATSASTGGSETQYF; DNA: TGTGCCACCAGTGCCTCGACAGGGGGATCGGAGACCCAGTACTTC
J: TRBJ2-7; V: TRBV15; size: NA; D: NA; CDR3: CATSRDQAETYEQYF; DNA: TGTGCCACCAGCAGAGATCAGGCCGAAACCTACGAGCAGTACTTC
J: TRBJ1-2; V: TRBV11-2; size: NA; D: NA; CDR3: CASRQKGGYTF; DNA: TGTGCCAGCAGACAAAAGGGGGGCTACACCTTC
J: TRBJ2-3; V: TRBV2; size: NA; D: NA; CDR3: CATTGTDTQYF; DNA: TGTGCCACCACAGGTACAGATACGCAGTATTTT
J: TRBJ2-1; V: TRBV5-8; size: NA; D: TRBD2; CDR3: CASSLGLAGGLIDYNEQFF; DNA: TGTGCCAGCAGCTTGGGACTAGCGGGGGGCCTGATTGATTACAATGAGCAGTTCTTC
J: TRBJ2-7; V: TRBV5-6; size: NA; D: NA; CDR3: CASSLVSEQYF; DNA: TGTGCCAGCAGCTTAGTCAGTGAGCAGTACTTC
J: TRBJ1-2; V: TRBV7-2; size: NA; D: TRBD1; CDR3: CASSLDSGRGNYGYTF; DNA: TGTGCCAGCAGCTTGGACTCGGGCAGGGGGAACTATGGCTACACCTTC
J: TRBJ2-6; V: TRBV28; size: NA; D: TRBD1; CDR3: CASSSGQVISGANVLTF; DNA: TGTGCCAGCAGTTCTGGACAGGTGATCTCTGGGGCCAACGTCCTGACTTTC
J: TRBJ2-2; V: TRBV11-3; size: NA; D: NA; CDR3: CASSLVGQGKTGELFF; DNA: TGTGCCAGCAGCTTAGTGGGGCAGGGAAAAACCGGGGAGCTGTTTTTT